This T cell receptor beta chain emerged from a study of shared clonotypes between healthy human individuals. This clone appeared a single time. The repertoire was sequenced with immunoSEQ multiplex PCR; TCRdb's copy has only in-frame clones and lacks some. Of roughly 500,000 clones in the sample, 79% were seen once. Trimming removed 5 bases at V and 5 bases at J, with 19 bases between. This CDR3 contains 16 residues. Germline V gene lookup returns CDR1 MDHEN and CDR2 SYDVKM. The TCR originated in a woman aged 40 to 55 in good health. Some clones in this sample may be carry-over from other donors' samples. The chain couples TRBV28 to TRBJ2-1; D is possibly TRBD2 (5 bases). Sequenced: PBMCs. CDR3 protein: CASSPWFLASHNEQFF. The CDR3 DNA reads TGTGCCAGCAGTCCCTGGTTCCTAGCTTCCCACAATGAGCAGTTCTTC.